This TCR beta chain was sequenced in a study of identical twins. The length of the CDR3 is 14 residues. Trimming took off 1 base at V and 9 bases at J, with 15 bases between the two ends. CDR1 is SGHTA, CDR2 FQGNSA, per germline. cDNA molecules carried unique molecular identifiers, and template switching added a universal primer site. TCRdb reanalysed the 5' RACE reads using MiXCR and keeps one entry per CDR3 protein. The sample records about 700,000 distinct CDR3 sequences, around 6.1% being singletons. This clonotype was counted between two and nine times. The chain joins TRBV7-2 to TRBJ2-5; no clear D gene. The sequence came from a young man in good health. Material for sequencing was naive T cells sorted from blood. CDR3 sequence: CASSLGSYGRAQYF. DNA for the CDR3: TGTGCCAGCAGCTTAGGGTCCTACGGTCGGGCCCAGTACTTC.